This TCR beta chain appears in the sequencing data of a study of beta chain features in type 1 diabetes. Sequencing targeted expressed TCRB transcripts, as all isolated RNA had been reverse transcribed. TCRdb's table, derived via immunoSEQ multiplex PCR, lists solely in-frame clones and lacks some. This table holds 330,000 or so clones, approximately 15% found once. The study, taken as a whole, reports: People with Type 1 diabetes carried modestly yet significantly shorter TCRB CDR3s in all four CD4+ subsets.

The purity of all sorted populations exceeded 95%. Of note for this clone: Its target is not known.

Germline V gene lookup returns CDR1 SGHVS and CDR2 FQNEAQ. Between the trimmed V and J ends, which lost 1 base and 0 bases, there was a span of 4 bases. This CDR3 is built from 13 residues. The receptor was isolated from a man aged 30-40 years in good health. The sequenced sample consisted of central memory CD4+ T cells from blood. The rearrangement uses TRBV7-8 and TRBJ2-7, with unresolved D. In DNA form, the CDR3 reads TGTGCCAGCAGCTTAGGAGTCTCCTACGAGCAGTACTTC. Amino acid sequence: CASSLGVSYEQYF.